This T cell receptor beta chain was obtained from a study of early stage breast cancer tumors. The wider study: Among around 12 ER+/PR+/HER2- tumors, eight were ductal, four lobular.

Profiling relied on immunoSEQ multiplex PCR, and the TCRdb table lists in-frame clones only, not all of them. The repertoire includes about 58,000 clones, 70% to 80% of them detected once, and roughly 3.4% sits in the top ten. The germline CDR1 and CDR2 sequences are PRHDT and FYEKMQ (reference sequence). This CDR3 has 15 amino acids. V lost 0 bases, J lost 2 bases, and 8 bases lay in between. This clone appeared a single time. Its target is unknown. Study-wide results and caveats: Enriched TCRB sequences shared across patients were mostly commonly generated sequences. Unsorted bulk genomic DNA sequencing lacked pairing and functional marker data.

The gene calls are TRBV13 and TRBJ1-5; D is undetermined. This receptor was identified in a person in their twenties or thirties with breast cancer. Source material: blood. The CDR3, as DNA: TGTGCCAGCAGCTTAGGGGGTATCCGCAATCAGCCCCAGCATTTT. Translating gives CASSLGGIRNQPQHF.